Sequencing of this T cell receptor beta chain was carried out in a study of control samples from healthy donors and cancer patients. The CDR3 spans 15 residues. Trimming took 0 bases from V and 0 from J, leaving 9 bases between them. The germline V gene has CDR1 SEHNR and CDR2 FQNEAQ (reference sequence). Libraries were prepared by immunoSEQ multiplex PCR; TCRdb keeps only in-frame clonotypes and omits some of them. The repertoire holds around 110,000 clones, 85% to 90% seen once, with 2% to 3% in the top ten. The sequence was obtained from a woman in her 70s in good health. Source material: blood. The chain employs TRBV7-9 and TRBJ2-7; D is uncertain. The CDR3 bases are TGTGCCAGCAGCTTAGCCCGACTGAACTCCTACGAGCAGTACTTC. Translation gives CASSLARLNSYEQYF. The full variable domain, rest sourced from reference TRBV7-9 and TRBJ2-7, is DTGVSQNPRHKITKRGQNVTFRCDPISEHNRLYWYRQTLGQGPEFLTYFQNEAQLEKSRLLSDRFSAERPKGSFSTLEIQRTEQGDSAMYLCASSLARLNSYEQYFGPGTRLTVT.